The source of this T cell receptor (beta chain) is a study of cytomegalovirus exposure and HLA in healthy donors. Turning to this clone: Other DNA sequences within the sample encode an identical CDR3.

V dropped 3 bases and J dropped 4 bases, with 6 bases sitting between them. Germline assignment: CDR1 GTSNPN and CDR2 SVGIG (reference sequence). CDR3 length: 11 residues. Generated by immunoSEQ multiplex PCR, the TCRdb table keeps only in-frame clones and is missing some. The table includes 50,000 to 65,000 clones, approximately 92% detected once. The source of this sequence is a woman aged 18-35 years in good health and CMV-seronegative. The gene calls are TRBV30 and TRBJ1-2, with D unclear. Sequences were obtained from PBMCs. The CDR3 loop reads CAWSGGYGYTF. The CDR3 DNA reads TGTGCCTGGAGCGGTGGCTATGGCTACACCTTC.